This T cell receptor (beta chain) appears in the sequencing data of a study of blood T cell repertoires in COVID-19. In the authors' methods: Estimation of nucleated cell counts was performed using reference gene primer amplification. Libraries were prepared by immunoSEQ multiplex PCR; TCRdb keeps only in-frame clonotypes and omits some of them. V and J calls and clone size come straight from that table; D and trimming were deduced from the DNA. The data show approximately 180,000 clones, approximately 85% seen once. The V gene's germline CDR1 is SGDLS and CDR2 YYNGEE. The CDR3 covers 15 residues. The V end lost 1 base, the J end lost 0 bases, and 7 bases lay between the germline ends. Cohorts were assigned according to the clinical history that participants reported. All recovered Cohort 3 donors got two negative PCRs, got clearance, or saw symptom resolution.

The sequencing input was PBMCs or T cells enriched from blood (not recorded which). This chain uses TRBV9 with TRBJ2-2, with a possible D match to TRBD1 (5 bases). This receptor was taken from a middle-aged man who had recovered from COVID-19. As DNA, the CDR3 is TGTGCCAGCAGCGTATCAGGGACGAACACCGGGGAGCTGTTTTTT. It translates to CASSVSGTNTGELFF.